This T cell receptor beta chain was sequenced in a study of T cells after yellow fever vaccination. In germline, CDR1 is SGHVS, CDR2 FNYEAQ. Deletions cut 5 bases from V and 5 bases from J, with 17 bases between. This CDR3 comprises 15 residues. About this clonotype: Its antigen is as yet unknown. A much larger clonotype is one base distant, so this may be a read error.

Via MiXCR, TCRdb re-called the 5' RACE reads, giving one row per CDR3 protein. The table has 90,000 to 130,000 distinct CDR3 sequences, roughly 8.9% seen once. The study's findings and limits: Abundant clonotypes from the bulk population could contaminate FACS-sorted repertoires.

Source: CD8+ T cells sorted from PBMCs, taken 45 days after the yellow fever booster vaccination. This clonotype was sampled from a man aged 30 to 39 who received the YFV17D yellow fever vaccine. The chain employs TRBV7-6 and TRBJ2-3, with D uncertain. The CDR3 spells CASSPGPLGIDTQYF. Here the CDR3 DNA reads TGTGCCAGCAGCCCTGGCCCCTTAGGCATAGATACGCAGTATTTT.